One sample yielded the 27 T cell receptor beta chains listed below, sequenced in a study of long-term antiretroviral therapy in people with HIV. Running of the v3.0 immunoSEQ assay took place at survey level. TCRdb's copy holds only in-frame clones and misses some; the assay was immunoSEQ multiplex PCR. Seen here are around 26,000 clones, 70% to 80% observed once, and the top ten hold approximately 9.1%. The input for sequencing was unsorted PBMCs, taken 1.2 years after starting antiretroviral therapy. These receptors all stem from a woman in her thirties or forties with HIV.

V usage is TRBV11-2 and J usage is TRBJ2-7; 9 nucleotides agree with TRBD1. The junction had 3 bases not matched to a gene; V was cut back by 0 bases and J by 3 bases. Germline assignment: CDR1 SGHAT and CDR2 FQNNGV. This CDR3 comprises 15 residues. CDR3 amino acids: CASSLEGQGIYEQYF. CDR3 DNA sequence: TGTGCCAGCAGCTTAGAGGGACAGGGAATCTACGAGCAGTACTTC.

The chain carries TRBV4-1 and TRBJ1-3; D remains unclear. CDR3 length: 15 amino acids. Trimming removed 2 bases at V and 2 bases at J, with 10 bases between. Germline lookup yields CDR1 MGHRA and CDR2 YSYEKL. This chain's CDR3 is CASSQYWVAGNTIYF. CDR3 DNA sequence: TGCGCCAGCAGCCAATACTGGGTAGCTGGAAACACCATATATTTT.

The CDR3 DNA is TGTGCCAGCAGCGTAGGCTACCCAATCTCTAGCACAGATACGCAGTATTTT. Its protein product is CASSVGYPISSTDTQYF. The rearrangement uses TRBV9 and TRBJ2-3, with D uncertain. V lost 0 bases and J 0 bases, leaving 14 bases between the germline ends. This CDR3 is 17 amino acids long. Germline V gives CDR1 SGDLS, CDR2 YYNGEE.

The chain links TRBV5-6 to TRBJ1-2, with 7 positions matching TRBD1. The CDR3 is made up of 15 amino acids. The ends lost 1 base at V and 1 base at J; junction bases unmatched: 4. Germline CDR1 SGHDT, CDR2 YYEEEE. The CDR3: CASSLSRQGNYGYTF. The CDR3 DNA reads TGTGCCAGCAGCTTGTCGCGACAGGGTAACTATGGCTACACCTTC.

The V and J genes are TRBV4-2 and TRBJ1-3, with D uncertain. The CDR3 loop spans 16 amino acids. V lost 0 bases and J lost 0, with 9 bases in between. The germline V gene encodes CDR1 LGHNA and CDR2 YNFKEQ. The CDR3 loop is CASSQESSASGNTIYF. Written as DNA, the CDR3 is TGTGCCAGCAGCCAAGAGAGTTCGGCCTCTGGAAACACCATATATTTT.

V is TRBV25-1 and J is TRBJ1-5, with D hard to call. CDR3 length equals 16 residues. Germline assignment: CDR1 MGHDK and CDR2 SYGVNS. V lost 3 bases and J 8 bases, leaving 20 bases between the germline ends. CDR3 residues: CASSEGGGKGIKPQHF. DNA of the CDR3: TGTGCCAGCAGTGAGGGTGGTGGCAAGGGAATTAAGCCCCAGCATTTT.

The CDR3 DNA sequence: TGCGCCAGCAGCCAAGACAGGAGCTCCACAGATACGCAGTATTTT. It yields the protein CASSQDRSSTDTQYF. The chain is built from TRBV4-3 and TRBJ2-3; the D is unclear. This CDR3 region has 15 residues. CDR1 LGHNA and CDR2 YSLEER come from the germline V gene. V lost 0 bases and J lost 2, with 9 bases in between.

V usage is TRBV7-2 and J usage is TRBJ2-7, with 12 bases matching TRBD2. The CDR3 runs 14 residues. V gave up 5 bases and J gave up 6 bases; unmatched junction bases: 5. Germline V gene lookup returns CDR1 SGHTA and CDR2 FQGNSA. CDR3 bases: TGTGCCAGCAGCCACGGGACTAGCGGGCTCGAGCAGTACTTC. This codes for CASSHGTSGLEQYF. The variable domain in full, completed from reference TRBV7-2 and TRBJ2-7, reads GAGVSQSPSNKVTEKGKDVELRCDPISGHTALYWYRQSLGQGLEFLIYFQGNSAPDKSGLPSDRFSAERTGGSVSTLTIQRTQQEDSAVYLCASSHGTSGLEQYFGPGTRLTVT.

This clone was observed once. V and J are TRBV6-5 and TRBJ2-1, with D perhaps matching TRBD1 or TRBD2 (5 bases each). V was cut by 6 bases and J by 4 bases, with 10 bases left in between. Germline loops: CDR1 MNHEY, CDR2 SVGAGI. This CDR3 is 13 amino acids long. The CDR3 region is CASRGTNYNEQFF. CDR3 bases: TGTGCCAGCAGGGGGACCAATTACAATGAGCAGTTCTTC.

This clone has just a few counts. The CDR3 bases are TGTGCCAGCAGCTTCGAGCTAGCCCCCTACGAGCAGTACTTC. Translating it yields CASSFELAPYEQYF. This rearrangement joins TRBV5-6 to TRBJ2-7, with a possible D match to TRBD2 (5 bases). The germline CDR1 and CDR2 sequences are SGHDT and YYEEEE. V lost 2 bases to trimming and J lost 2 bases, with 11 bases between them. The CDR3 runs to 14 residues.

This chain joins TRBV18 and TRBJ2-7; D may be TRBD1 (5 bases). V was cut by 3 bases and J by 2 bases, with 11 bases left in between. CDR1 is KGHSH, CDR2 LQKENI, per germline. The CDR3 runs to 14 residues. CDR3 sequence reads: CASSPLQEAYEQYF. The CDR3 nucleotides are TGTGCCAGCTCACCGCTACAGGAAGCCTACGAGCAGTACTTC.

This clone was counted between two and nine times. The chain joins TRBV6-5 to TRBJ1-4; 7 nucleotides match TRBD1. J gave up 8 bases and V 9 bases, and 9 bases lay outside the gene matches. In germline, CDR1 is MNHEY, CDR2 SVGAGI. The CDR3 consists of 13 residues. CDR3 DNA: TGTGCCAGTAGGACAGGAACGGGGGAAAAACTGTTTTTT. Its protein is CASRTGTGEKLFF.

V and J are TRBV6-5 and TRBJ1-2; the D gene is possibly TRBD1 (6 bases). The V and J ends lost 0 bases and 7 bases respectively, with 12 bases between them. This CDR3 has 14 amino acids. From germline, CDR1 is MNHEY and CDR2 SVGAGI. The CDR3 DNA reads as TGTGCCAGCAGTTACTCGATCTCAGGGGTTGGCTACACCTTC. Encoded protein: CASSYSISGVGYTF.

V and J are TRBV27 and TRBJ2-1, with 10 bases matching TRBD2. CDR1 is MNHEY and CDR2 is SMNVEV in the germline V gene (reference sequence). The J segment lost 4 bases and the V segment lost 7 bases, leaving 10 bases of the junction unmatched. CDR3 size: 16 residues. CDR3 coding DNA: TGTGCCAGCACCGCAGCCGGGACTAGCGCATACAATGAGCAGTTCTTC. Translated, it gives CASTAAGTSAYNEQFF.

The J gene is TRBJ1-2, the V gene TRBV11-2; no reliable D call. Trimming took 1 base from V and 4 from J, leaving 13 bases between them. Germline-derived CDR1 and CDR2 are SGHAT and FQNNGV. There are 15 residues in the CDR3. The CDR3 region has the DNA TGTGCCAGCAGCTTAGTAGTGGAGATCCTCTATGGCTACACCTTC. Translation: CASSLVVEILYGYTF.

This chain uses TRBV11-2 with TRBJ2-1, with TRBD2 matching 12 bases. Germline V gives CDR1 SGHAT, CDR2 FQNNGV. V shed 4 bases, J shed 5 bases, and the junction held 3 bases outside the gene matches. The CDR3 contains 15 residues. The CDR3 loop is CASSSRLAGDNEQFF. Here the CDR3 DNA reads TGTGCCAGCAGCTCCCGACTAGCGGGAGACAATGAGCAGTTCTTC.

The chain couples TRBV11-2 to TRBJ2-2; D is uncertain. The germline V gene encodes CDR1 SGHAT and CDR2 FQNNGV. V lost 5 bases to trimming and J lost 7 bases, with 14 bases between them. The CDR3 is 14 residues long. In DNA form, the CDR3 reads TGTGCCAGCAGCCCCCTCCTAAAGGACGGGGAGCTGTTTTTT. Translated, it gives CASSPLLKDGELFF.

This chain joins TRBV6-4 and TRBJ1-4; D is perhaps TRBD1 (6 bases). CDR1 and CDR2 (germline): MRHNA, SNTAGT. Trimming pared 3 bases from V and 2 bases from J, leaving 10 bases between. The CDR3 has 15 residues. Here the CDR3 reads CASSEIQGTNEKLFF. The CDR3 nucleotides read TGTGCCAGCAGTGAAATACAGGGTACTAATGAAAAACTGTTTTTT.

CDR3 bases: TGTGCCAGCAGTTTGTTTGGGGGCTGGGGTGAAGCTTTCTTT. Protein product: CASSLFGGWGEAFF. The gene calls are TRBV27 and TRBJ1-1; D is perhaps TRBD1 (6 bases). There are 14 residues in the CDR3. V was shortened by 3 bases and J by 7 bases, with 15 bases between the two germline ends. Germline V gene data show CDR1 as MNHEY and CDR2 as SMNVEV (reference sequence).

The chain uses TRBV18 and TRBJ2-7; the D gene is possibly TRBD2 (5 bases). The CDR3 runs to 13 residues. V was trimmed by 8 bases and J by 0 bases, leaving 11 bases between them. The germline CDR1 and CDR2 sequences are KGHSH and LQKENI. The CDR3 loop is CASQDGNSYEQYF. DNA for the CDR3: TGTGCCAGCCAGGACGGGAACTCCTACGAGCAGTACTTC.

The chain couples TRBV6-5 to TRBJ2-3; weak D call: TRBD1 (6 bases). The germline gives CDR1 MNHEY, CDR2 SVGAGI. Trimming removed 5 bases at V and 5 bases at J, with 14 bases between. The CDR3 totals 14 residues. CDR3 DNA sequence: TGTGCCAGCAGTCCCTACGGACAGCGAGATACGCAGTATTTT. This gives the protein CASSPYGQRDTQYF.

The CDR3: CASGVSNYGYTF. The CDR3 nucleotides read TGTGCCAGCGGGGTTTCTAACTATGGCTACACCTTC. The chain joins TRBV4-2 to TRBJ1-2; D gene uncertain. This CDR3 comprises 12 residues. V was pared by 8 bases and J by 0 bases, with 7 bases between. Germline V gives CDR1 LGHNA, CDR2 YNFKEQ.

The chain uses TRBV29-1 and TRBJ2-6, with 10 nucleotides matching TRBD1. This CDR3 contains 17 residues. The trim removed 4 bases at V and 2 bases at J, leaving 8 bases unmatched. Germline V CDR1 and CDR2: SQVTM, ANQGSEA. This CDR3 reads CSVGDWDRGTGANVLTF. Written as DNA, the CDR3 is TGCAGCGTTGGAGATTGGGACAGGGGTACTGGGGCCAACGTCCTGACTTTC. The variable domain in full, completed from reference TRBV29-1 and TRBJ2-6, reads SAVISQKPSRDICQRGTSLTIQCQVDSQVTMMFWYRQQPGQSLTLIATANQGSEATYESGFVIDKFPISRPNLTFSTLTVSNMSPEDSSIYLCSVGDWDRGTGANVLTFGAGSRLTVL.

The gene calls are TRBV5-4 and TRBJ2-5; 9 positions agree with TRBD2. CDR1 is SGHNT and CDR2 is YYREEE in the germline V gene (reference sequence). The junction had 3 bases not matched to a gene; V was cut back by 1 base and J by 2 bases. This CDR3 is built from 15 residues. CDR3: CASSLPLAGQETQYF. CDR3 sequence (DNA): TGTGCCAGCAGCTTGCCCCTAGCGGGACAAGAGACCCAGTACTTC. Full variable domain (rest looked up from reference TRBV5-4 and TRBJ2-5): ETGVTQSPTHLIKTRGQQVTLRCSSQSGHNTVSWYQQALGQGPQFIFQYYREEENGRGNFPPRFSGLQFPNYSSELNVNALELDDSALYLCASSLPLAGQETQYFGPGTRLLVL.

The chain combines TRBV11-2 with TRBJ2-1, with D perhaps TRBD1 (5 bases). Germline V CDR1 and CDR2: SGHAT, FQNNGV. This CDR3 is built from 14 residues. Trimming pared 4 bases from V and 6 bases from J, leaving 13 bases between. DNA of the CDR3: TGTGCCAGCAGCTCTGAGGACACCATCAATGAGCAGTTCTTC. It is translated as CASSSEDTINEQFF.

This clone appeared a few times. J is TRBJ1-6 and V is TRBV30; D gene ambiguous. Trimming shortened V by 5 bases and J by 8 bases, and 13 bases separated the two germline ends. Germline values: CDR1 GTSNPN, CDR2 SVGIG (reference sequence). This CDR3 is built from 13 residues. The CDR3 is CAWWTFGDSPLHF. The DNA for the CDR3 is TGTGCCTGGTGGACGTTTGGGGATTCACCCCTCCACTTT.

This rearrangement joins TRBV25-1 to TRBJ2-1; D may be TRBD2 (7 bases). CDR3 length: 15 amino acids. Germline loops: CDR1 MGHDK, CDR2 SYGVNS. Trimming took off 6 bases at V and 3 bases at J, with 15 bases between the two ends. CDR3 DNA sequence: TGTGCCAGCAGAAAGGGGGGGCTGAACTACAATGAGCAGTTCTTC. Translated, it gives CASRKGGLNYNEQFF.